Listed below are T cell receptor beta chains from one sample, sequenced in a study of blood T cells in healthy people across ages. Each CDR3 protein is one row after TCRdb ran MiXCR on the 5' RACE reads. The sample records about a million distinct CDR3 sequences, roughly 48% being singletons. Sequencing input: blood. The source is a man younger than 40 in good health. The CDR3 runs from the conserved cysteine through the conserved F or W. The D gene is left open where the match is weak. Size is omitted from some rows. Given values are once, few, many or a class for expanded clones.

d_gene	v_gene	len	j_gene	abundance	CDR3nt	CDR3aa
-	TRBV6-2/TRBV6-3	15	TRBJ2-5	once	TGTGCCAGCAGTTATCGCATCGTGGGCGGGGAGACCCAGTACTTC	CASSYRIVGGETQYF
-	TRBV12-3/TRBV12-4	14	TRBJ1-2	few	TGTGCCAGCAGTTTCAATCTCGGAAAGGGTGGCTACACCTTC	CASSFNLGKGGYTF
-	TRBV6-5	14	TRBJ1-2	-	TGTGCCAGCAGTTACCGTCCGGGAAGAGATGGCTACACCTTC	CASSYRPGRDGYTF
-	TRBV7-9	14	TRBJ2-1	-	TGTGCCAGCAGCTTAATGCAGGCCTACAATGAGCAGTTCTTC	CASSLMQAYNEQFF
-	TRBV6-6	15	TRBJ1-4	few	TGTGCCAGCAGTTACAGCTTGGGAGGGACTGAAAAACTGTTTTTT	CASSYSLGGTEKLFF
-	TRBV2	12	TRBJ2-3	-	TGTGCCACCTGCCTTCGGACAGATACGCAGTATTTT	CATCLRTDTQYF
-	TRBV20-1	13	TRBJ2-5	-	TGCAGTGTCCCAAAGGGCAGTCAAGAGACCCAGTACTTC	CSVPKGSQETQYF
TRBD2	TRBV10-3	16	TRBJ2-7	-	TGTGCCATCAGTGTAGGTAGCGGGGGCTCCTACAATGAGCAGTACTTC	CAISVGSGGSYNEQYF
-	TRBV5-1	14	TRBJ1-6	-	TGCGCCAGCAGCTTGGCTTTTTTCGGGGAACCCCTCCACTTT	CASSLAFFGEPLHF
-	TRBV2	13	TRBJ2-5	-	TGTGCCAGCAGTGTATTGGCCCAAGAGACCCAGTACTTC	CASSVLAQETQYF
-	TRBV20-1	15	TRBJ1-1	-	TGCAGTGCCGCCCCTTCGTCACGACTGAACACTGAAGCTTTCTTT	CSAAPSSRLNTEAFF
-	TRBV4-3	14	TRBJ1-1	few	TGCGCCAGCAGCCAGCAAGGGGACCCCACTGAAGCTTTCTTT	CASSQQGDPTEAFF
-	TRBV4-1	14	TRBJ2-1	once	TGCGCCAGCAGCCAAAACGGGTGGGGCAATGAGCAGTTCTTC	CASSQNGWGNEQFF
-	TRBV29-1	14	TRBJ2-4	many	TGCAGCGTTGTGGGGAGACTAGCCAAAAACATTCAGTACTTC	CSVVGRLAKNIQYF
-	TRBV11-2	14	TRBJ2-3	-	TGTGCCAGCAGCAAAGACAGGTACACAGATACGCAGTATTTT	CASSKDRYTDTQYF
-	TRBV9	15	TRBJ2-5	-	TGTGCCAGCAGCGCTCTGCAGGGGAGCGCAGAGACCCAGTACTTC	CASSALQGSAETQYF
-	TRBV7-2	14	TRBJ2-1	few	TGTGCCAGCAGACCTAGTACCTCCTACAATGAGCAGTTCTTC	CASRPSTSYNEQFF
TRBD2	TRBV11-2	15	TRBJ2-5	-	TGTGCCAGCAGCCTACAGCGGGGGCGGGGAGAGACCCAGTACTTC	CASSLQRGRGETQYF
TRBD2	TRBV6-1	17	TRBJ2-3	few	TGTGCCAGCAGTGAATTTTGGTCGGCTAGCGGGGATTATACGCAGTATTTT	CASSEFWSASGDYTQYF
TRBD1	TRBV20-1	15	TRBJ2-7	many	TGCAGTGCCCCACACCCCGGACAGGGGACCTACGAGCAGTACTTC	CSAPHPGQGTYEQYF
-	TRBV6-5	14	TRBJ1-1	few	TGTGCCAGCAGTTGGTACAGGGAGGGTACTGAAGCTTTCTTT	CASSWYREGTEAFF
-	TRBV7-2	14	TRBJ2-3	few	TGTGCCAGCAGCTTACTGGGACTCACAGATACGCAGTATTTT	CASSLLGLTDTQYF
-	TRBV29-1	15	TRBJ1-2	-	TGCAGCGTAGACGGGGACGGTAAGGGTAACTATGGCTACACCTTC	CSVDGDGKGNYGYTF
-	TRBV7-2	16	TRBJ2-2	-	TGTGCCAGCAGCTTAGGGGGCAGGGGGGGAACCGGGGAGCTGTTTTTT	CASSLGGRGGTGELFF
TRBD1	TRBV4-3	16	TRBJ2-2	-	TGCGCCAGCAGCTTAGGACAGGGCCGGAACACCGGGGAGCTGTTTTTT	CASSLGQGRNTGELFF
-	TRBV6-2/TRBV6-3	13	TRBJ2-5	-	TGTGCCAGCAACCAAGCTAGCAGAGAGACCCAGTACTTC	CASNQASRETQYF
-	TRBV6-5	14	TRBJ1-6	-	TGTGCCAGCACCCCCGGGACTACTGGTTCACCCCTCCACTTT	CASTPGTTGSPLHF
TRBD1	TRBV3-1	15	TRBJ2-1	-	TGCGCCAGCAGCCAAGTCCCGACAGGGGGCAATGAGCAGTTCTTC	CASSQVPTGGNEQFF
-	TRBV7-9	15	TRBJ1-4	few	TGTGCCAGCAGCTTAATCGCGGAGGGGTATGAAAAACTGTTTTTT	CASSLIAEGYEKLFF
TRBD2	TRBV4-3	15	TRBJ2-1	-	TGCGCCAGCAGCCATGAGCGGGGGGGTAGGAATGAGCAGTTCTTC	CASSHERGGRNEQFF
-	TRBV11-1	14	TRBJ2-7	-	TGTGCCAGCAGCGAACTCAACAGGGTAGCCGAGCAGTACTTC	CASSELNRVAEQYF
-	TRBV6-2/TRBV6-3	16	TRBJ2-1	many	TGTGCCAGCAGTTACTCAGGGGGGAGCAGTTACAATGAGCAGTTCTTC	CASSYSGGSSYNEQFF
-	TRBV28	15	TRBJ2-6	few	TGTGCCAGCAGCCCGCCCGGGACAGGGGCCAACGTCCTGACTTTC	CASSPPGTGANVLTF
TRBD1	TRBV27	13	TRBJ2-7	few	TGTGCCAGCACAAGGGGGCCCGTGTACGAGCAGTACTTC	CASTRGPVYEQYF
-	TRBV4-2	15	TRBJ1-1	few	TGTGCCAGCAGCCAATCACGGGGAGGGCTCACTGAAGCTTTCTTT	CASSQSRGGLTEAFF
-	TRBV6-1	12	TRBJ2-5	-	TGTGCCAGCAACCCATTGGGGGAGACCCAGTACTTC	CASNPLGETQYF
TRBD2	TRBV2	19	TRBJ2-5	-	TGTGCCAGCAGTGAAATCTCGGGACTAGCGGCCCCGAACCGGGAGACCCAGTACTTC	CASSEISGLAAPNRETQYF